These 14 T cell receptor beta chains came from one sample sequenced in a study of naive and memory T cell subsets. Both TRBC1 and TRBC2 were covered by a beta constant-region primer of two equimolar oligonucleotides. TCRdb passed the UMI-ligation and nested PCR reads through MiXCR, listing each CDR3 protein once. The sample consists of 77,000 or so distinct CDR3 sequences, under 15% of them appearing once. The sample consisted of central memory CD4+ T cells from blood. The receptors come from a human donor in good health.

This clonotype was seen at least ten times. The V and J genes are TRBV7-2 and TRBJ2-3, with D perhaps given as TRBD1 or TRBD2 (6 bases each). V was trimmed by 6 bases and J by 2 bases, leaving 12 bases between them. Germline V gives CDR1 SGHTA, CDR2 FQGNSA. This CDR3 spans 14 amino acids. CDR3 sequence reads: CASSKGGITDTQYF. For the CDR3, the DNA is TGTGCCAGCAGTAAGGGGGGCATCACAGATACGCAGTATTTT. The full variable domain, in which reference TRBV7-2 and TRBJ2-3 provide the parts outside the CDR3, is GAGVSQSPSNKVTEKGKDVELRCDPISGHTALYWYRQSLGQGLEFLIYFQGNSAPDKSGLPSDRFSAERTGGSVSTLTIQRTQQEDSAVYLCASSKGGITDTQYFGPGTRLTVL.

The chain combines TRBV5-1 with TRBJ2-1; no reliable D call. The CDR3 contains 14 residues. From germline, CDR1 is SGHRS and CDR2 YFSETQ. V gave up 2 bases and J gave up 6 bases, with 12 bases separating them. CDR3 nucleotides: TGCGCCAGCAGCTTAAACGGAGAGGTCAATGAGCAGTTCTTC. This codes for CASSLNGEVNEQFF.

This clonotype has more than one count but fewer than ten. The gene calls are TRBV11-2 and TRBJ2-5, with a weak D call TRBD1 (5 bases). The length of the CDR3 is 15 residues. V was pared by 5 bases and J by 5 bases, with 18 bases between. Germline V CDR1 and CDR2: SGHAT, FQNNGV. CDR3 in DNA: TGTGCCAGCAGCACCCAGACAGTGGGGCGGGAGACCCAGTACTTC. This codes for CASSTQTVGRETQYF.

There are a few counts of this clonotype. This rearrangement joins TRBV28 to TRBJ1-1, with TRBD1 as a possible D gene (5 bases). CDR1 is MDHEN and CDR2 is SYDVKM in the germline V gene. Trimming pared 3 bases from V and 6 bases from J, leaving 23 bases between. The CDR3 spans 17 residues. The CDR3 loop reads CASSLSKSGAIVAEAFF. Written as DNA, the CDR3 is TGTGCCAGCAGTTTGTCAAAATCTGGGGCGATAGTCGCTGAAGCTTTCTTT.

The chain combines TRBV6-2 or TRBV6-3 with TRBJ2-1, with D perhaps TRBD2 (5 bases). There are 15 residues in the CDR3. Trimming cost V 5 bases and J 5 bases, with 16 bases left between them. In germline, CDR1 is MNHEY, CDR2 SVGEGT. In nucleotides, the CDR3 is TGTGCCAGCAGTCCCCTGGGGTTCGGGGACAATGAGCAGTTCTTC. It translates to CASSPLGFGDNEQFF.

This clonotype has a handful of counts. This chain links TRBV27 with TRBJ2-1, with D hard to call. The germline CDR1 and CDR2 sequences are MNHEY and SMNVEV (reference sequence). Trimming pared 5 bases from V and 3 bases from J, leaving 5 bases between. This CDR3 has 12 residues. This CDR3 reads CASSRNYNEQFF. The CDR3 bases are TGTGCCAGCAGTCGAAACTACAATGAGCAGTTCTTC.

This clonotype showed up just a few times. CDR3: CASSATDTQYF. The CDR3 DNA sequence: TGTGCCAGCAGCGCGACAGATACGCAGTATTTT. The chain uses TRBV9 and TRBJ2-3; D is undetermined. The CDR3 runs to 11 residues. The ends were cut back, 3 bases at V and 3 bases at J, with 2 bases in the middle. CDR1 is SGDLS and CDR2 is YYNGEE in the germline V gene.

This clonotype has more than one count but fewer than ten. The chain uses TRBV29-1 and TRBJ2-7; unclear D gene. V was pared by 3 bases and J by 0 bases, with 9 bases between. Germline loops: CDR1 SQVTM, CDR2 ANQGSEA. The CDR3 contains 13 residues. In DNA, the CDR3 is TGCAGCGTTGACGGGCCAGGCTCCTACGAGCAGTACTTC. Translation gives CSVDGPGSYEQYF.

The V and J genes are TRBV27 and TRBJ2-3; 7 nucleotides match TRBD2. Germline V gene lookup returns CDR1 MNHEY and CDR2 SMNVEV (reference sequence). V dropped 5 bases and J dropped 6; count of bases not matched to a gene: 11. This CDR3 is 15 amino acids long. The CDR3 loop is CASSITSEVLDTQYF. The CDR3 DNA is TGTGCCAGCAGTATCACTAGCGAAGTATTGGATACGCAGTATTTT.

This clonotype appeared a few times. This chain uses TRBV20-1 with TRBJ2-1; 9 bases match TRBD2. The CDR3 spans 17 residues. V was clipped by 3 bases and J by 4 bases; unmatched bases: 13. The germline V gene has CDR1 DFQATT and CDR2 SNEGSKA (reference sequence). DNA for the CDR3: TGCAGTGCTAGGCGTCTAGCGGGGACCGCCTCGTACAATGAGCAGTTCTTC. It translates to CSARRLAGTASYNEQFF.

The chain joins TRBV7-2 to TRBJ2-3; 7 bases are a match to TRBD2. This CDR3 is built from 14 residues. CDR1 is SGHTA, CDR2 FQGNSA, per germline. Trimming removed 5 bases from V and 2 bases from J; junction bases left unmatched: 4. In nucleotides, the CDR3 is TGTGCCAGCAGCCGGACTAGTTACACAGATACGCAGTATTTT. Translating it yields CASSRTSYTDTQYF.

The CDR3 loop reads CAISESTGHEPQHF. CDR3 sequence (DNA): TGTGCCATCAGTGAGTCGACCGGGCACGAGCCCCAGCATTTT. V is TRBV10-3 and J is TRBJ1-5, with unresolved D. The length of the CDR3 is 14 residues. V was pared by 0 bases and J by 8 bases, with 11 bases between. Germline V gene lookup returns CDR1 ENHRY and CDR2 SYGVKD.

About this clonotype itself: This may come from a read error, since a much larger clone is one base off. CDR3 sequence: CSATLTRGSFYEQYF. As DNA, the CDR3 is TGCAGTGCTACCCTGACTAGGGGGAGCTTCTACGAGCAGTACTTC. This chain connects TRBV20-1 to TRBJ2-7; D is tentatively TRBD1 or TRBD2 (6 bases each). Germline CDR1 and CDR2: DFQATT and SNEGSKA (reference sequence). V was pared by 4 bases and J by 3 bases, with 19 bases between. This CDR3 has 15 amino acids.

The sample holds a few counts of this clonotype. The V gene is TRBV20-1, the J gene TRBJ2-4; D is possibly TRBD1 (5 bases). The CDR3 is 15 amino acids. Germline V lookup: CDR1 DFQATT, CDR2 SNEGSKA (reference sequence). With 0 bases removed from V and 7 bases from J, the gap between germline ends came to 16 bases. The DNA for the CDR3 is TGCAGTGCTAGAGATACAAGGGGCAGTGGCAACATTCAGTACTTC. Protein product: CSARDTRGSGNIQYF.